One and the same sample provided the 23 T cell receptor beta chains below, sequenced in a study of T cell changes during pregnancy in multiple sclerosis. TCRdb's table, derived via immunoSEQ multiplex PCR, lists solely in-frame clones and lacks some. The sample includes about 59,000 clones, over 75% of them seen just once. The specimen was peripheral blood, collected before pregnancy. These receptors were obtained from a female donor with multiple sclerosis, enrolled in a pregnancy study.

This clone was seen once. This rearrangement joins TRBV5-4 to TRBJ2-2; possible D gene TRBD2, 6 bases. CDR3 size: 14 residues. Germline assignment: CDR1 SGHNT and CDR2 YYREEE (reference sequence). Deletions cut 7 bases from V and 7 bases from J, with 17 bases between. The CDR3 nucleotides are TGTGCCAGCGGGGTTGGGGGAGGAGGCGGGGAGCTGTTTTTT. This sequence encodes CASGVGGGGGELFF.

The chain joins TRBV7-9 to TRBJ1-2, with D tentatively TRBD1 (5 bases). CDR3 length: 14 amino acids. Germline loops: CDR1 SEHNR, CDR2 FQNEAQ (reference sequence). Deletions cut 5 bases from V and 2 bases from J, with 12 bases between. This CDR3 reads CASSPRGTNYGYTF. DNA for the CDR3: TGTGCCAGCAGCCCACGGGGGACCAACTATGGCTACACCTTC.

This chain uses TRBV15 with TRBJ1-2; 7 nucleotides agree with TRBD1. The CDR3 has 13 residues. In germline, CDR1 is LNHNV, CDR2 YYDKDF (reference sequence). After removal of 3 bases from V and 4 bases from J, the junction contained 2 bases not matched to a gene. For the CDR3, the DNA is TGTGCCACCAGCAGGGACAGGTCCTATGGCTACACCTTC. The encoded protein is CATSRDRSYGYTF.

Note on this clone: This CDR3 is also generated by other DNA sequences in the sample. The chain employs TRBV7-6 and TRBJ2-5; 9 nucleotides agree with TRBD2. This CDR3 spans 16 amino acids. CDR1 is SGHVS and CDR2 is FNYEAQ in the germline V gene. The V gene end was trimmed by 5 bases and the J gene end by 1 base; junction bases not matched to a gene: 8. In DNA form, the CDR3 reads TGTGCCAGCAGCCCGAAGGGCGGGGGGGTCCAAGAGACCCAGTACTTC. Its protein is CASSPKGGGVQETQYF.

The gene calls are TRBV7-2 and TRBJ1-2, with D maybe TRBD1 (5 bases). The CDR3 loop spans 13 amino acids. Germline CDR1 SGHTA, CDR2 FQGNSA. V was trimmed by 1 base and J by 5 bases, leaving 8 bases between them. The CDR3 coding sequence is TGTGCCAGCAGCTTAGGCAGGGTGTATGGCTACACCTTC. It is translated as CASSLGRVYGYTF.

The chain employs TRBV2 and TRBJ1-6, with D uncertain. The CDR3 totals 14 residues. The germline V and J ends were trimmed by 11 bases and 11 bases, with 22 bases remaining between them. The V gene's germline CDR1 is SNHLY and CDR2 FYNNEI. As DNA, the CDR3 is TGTGCCGCCCAATTAGAAGATGCAAAGCCACCCCTCCACTTT. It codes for CAAQLEDAKPPLHF. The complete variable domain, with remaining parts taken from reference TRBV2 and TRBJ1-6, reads EPEVTQTPSHQVTQMGQEVILRCVPISNHLYFYWYRQILGQKVEFLVSFYNNEISEKSEIFDDQFSVERPDGSNFTLKIRSTKLEDSAMYFCAAQLEDAKPPLHFGNGTRLTVT.

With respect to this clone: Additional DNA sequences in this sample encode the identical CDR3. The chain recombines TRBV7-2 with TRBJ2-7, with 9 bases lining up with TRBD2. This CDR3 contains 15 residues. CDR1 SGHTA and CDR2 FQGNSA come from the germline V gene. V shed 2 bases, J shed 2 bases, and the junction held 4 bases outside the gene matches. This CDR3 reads CASSLSGGGAYEQYF. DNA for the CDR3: TGTGCCAGCAGCTTAAGCGGCGGGGGGGCCTACGAGCAGTACTTC.

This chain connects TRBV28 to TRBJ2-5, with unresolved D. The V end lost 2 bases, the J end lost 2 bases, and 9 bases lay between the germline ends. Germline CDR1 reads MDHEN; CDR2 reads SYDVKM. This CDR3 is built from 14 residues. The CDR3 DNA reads TGTGCCAGCAGTTTAGAGCTAGTGCAAGAGACCCAGTACTTC. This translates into CASSLELVQETQYF.

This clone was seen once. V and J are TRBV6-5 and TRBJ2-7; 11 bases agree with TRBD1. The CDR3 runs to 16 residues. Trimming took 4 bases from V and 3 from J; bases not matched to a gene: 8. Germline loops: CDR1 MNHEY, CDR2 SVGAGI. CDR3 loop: CASSSPPGQGGYEQYF. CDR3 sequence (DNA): TGTGCCAGCAGTTCCCCGCCGGGACAGGGGGGCTACGAGCAGTACTTC.

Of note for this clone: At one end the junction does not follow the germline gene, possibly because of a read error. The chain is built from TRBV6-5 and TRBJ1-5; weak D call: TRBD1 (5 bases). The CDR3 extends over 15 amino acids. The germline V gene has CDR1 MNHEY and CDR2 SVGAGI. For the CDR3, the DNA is TGTGCCAGCAATTACAACAGGAGGGAGAATCAGCCCCAGCATTTT. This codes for CASNYNRRENQPQHF.

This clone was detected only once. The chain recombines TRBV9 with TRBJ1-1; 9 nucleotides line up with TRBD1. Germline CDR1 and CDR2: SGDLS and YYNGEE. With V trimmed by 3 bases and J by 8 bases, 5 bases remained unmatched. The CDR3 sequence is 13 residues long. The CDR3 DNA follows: TGTGCCAGCAGCGGCGGGACAGGGCAAGAAGCTTTCTTT. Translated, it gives CASSGGTGQEAFF.

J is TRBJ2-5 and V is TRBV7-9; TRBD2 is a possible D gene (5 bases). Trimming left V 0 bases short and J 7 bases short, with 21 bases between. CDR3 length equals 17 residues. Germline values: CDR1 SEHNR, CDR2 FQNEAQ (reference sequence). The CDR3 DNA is TGTGCCAGCAGCTTAGCGAGGGCAGTCGGTGATTGGGGGACCCAGTACTTC. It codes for CASSLARAVGDWGTQYF.

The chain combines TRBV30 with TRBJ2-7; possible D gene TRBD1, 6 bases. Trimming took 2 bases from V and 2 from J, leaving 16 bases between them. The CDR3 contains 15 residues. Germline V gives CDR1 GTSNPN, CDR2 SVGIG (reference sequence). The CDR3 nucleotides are TGTGCCTGGAGTCCTACCGGGACACGACCCTACGAGCAGTACTTC. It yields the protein CAWSPTGTRPYEQYF.

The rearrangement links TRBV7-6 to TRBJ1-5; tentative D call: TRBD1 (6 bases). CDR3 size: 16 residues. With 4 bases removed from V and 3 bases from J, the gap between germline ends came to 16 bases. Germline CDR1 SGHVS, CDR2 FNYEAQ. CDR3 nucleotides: TGTGCCAGCAGCTCCGGCTCAGGGGCGGCCAATCAGCCCCAGCATTTT. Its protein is CASSSGSGAANQPQHF.

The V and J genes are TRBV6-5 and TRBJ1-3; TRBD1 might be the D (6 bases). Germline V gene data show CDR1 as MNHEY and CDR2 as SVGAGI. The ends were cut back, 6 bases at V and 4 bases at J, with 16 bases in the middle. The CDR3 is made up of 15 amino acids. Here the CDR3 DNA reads TGTGCCAGCAGCCAAGACAGGCCGGCAGGAAACACCATATATTTT. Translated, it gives CASSQDRPAGNTIYF.

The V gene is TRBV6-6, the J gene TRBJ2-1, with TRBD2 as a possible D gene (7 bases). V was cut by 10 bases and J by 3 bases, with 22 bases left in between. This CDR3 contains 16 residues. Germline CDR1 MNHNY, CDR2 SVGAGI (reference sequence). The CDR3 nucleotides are TGTGCCACCCAGGCTAGGGGGGGGGCCTTCTACAATGAGCAGTTCTTC. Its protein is CATQARGGAFYNEQFF.

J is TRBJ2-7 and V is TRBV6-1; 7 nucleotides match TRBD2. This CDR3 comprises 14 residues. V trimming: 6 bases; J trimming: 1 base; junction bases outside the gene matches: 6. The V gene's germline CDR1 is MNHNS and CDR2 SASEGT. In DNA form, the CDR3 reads TGTGCCAGCAGACCTAGCGGTGGGTCCTACGAGCAGTACTTC. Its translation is CASRPSGGSYEQYF.

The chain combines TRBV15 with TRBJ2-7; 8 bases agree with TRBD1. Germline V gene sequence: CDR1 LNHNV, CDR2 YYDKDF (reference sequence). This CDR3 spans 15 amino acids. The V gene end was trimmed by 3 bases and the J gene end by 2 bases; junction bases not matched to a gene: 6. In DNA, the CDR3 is TGTGCCACCAGCAGTCCCGACAGGGGCCCCTACGAGCAGTACTTC. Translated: CATSSPDRGPYEQYF.

The CDR3 coding sequence is TGTGCCAGCAGTAGGGAGAAGGGCGGCGAGCAGTACTTC. As protein: CASSREKGGEQYF. This chain links TRBV6-4 with TRBJ2-7, with D possibly matching TRBD2 (5 bases). The CDR3 spans 13 residues. Between the trimmed V and J ends, which lost 5 bases and 6 bases, there was a span of 14 bases. Germline V CDR1 and CDR2: MRHNA, SNTAGT.

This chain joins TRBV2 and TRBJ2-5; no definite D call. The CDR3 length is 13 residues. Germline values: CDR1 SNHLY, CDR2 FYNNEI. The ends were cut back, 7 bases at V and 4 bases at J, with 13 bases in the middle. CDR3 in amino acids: CASIFTQLETQYF. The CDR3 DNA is TGTGCCAGCATCTTTACACAGTTAGAGACCCAGTACTTC.

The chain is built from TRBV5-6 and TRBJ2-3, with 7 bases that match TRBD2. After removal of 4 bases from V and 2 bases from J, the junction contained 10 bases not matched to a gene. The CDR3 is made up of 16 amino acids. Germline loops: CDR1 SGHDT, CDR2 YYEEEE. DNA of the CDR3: TGTGCCAGCAGCGGAGGGAGGCGGGGGAACACAGATACGCAGTATTTT. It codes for CASSGGRRGNTDTQYF.

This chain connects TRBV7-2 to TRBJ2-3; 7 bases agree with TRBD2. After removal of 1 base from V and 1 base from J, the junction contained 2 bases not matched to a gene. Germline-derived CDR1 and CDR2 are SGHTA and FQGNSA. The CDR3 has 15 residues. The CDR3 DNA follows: TGTGCCAGCAGCTTAGTTGCGGGGGGCACAGATACGCAGTATTTT. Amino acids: CASSLVAGGTDTQYF.

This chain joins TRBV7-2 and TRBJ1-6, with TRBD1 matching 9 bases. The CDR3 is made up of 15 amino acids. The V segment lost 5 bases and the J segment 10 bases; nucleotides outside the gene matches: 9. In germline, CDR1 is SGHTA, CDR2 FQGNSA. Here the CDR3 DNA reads TGTGCCAGCAGCCCCCGAACAGGGGGCCAATCACCCCTCCACTTT. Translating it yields CASSPRTGGQSPLHF. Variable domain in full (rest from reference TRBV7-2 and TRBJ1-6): GAGVSQSPSNKVTEKGKDVELRCDPISGHTALYWYRQSLGQGLEFLIYFQGNSAPDKSGLPSDRFSAERTGGSVSTLTIQRTQQEDSAVYLCASSPRTGGQSPLHFGNGTRLTVT.